Here is one TCR beta chain with its context. Expressed TCRB transcripts were sequenced, since all the RNA that had been isolated was reverse transcribed. Only in-frame clones appear in the TCRdb table, and some are missing; sequencing was by immunoSEQ multiplex PCR. Among roughly 610,000 clones listed, around 16% were seen once. The data belong to a study of beta chain features in type 1 diabetes. For the study at large: All of the samples together had more than 95 million sorted cells examined.

From germline, CDR1 is MNHEY and CDR2 SMNVEV (reference sequence). V was shortened by 0 bases and J by 4 bases, with 18 bases between the two germline ends. CDR3 size: 18 residues. The chain combines TRBV27 with TRBJ2-2; perhaps D is TRBD1 or TRBD2 (5 bases each). The source is a man between 18 and 29 years old in good health. The sequenced material came from naive CD4+ T cells from blood. The CDR3 DNA reads as TGTGCCAGCAGTTTATCGAGGGGACGAGATCTTATCACCGGGGAGCTGTTTTTT. This encodes CASSLSRGRDLITGELFF.